This T cell receptor beta chain came from a study of T cells in women clearing cervical HPV infection. The CDR3 length is 13 residues. Trimming cost V 6 bases and J 4 bases; bases outside gene matches: 6. The germline V gene encodes CDR1 DFQATT and CDR2 SNEGSKA (reference sequence). The method was immunoSEQ multiplex PCR; TCRdb's version includes in-frame clones alone and lacks a portion of them. The table lists 25,000 to 35,000 clones. Concerning this clone itself: The CDR3 extends 3 residues past the end of the read, so its final part is completed from the germline J gene.

The rearrangement links TRBV20-1 to TRBJ1-5; 7 bases are shared with TRBD1. The sample taken for sequencing was blood buffy coat. The receptor's source is a woman between 18 and 70 years old with a cervical HPV16 infection that either progressed to CIN3+ or cleared (not recorded which). The CDR3: CSAPGGLNQPQHF. Partial CDR3 DNA: TGCAGTGCCCCAGGGGGGTTGAATCAGCCC.